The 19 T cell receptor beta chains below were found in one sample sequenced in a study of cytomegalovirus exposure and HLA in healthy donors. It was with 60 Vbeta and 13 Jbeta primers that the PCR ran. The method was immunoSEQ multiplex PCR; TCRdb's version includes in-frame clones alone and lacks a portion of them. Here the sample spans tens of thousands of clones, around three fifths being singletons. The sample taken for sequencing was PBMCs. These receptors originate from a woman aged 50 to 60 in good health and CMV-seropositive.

CDR3 region: CASSPRSGGGGDEQFF. CDR3 DNA: TGTGCCAGCAGCCCACGCAGCGGGGGAGGGGGCGATGAGCAGTTCTTC. The chain combines TRBV7-3 with TRBJ2-1; tentatively, D is TRBD2 (8 bases). The CDR3 loop spans 16 amino acids. Trimming took 5 bases from V and 8 from J, leaving 22 bases between them. The germline V gene has CDR1 SGHTA and CDR2 FQGTGA.

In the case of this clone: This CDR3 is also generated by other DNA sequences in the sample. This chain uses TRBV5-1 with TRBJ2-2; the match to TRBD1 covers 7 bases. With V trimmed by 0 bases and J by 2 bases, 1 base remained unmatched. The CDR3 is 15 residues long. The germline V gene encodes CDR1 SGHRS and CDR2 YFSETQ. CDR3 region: CASSLGTGNTGELFF. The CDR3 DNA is TGCGCCAGCAGCTTGGGGACAGGAAACACCGGGGAGCTGTTTTTT.

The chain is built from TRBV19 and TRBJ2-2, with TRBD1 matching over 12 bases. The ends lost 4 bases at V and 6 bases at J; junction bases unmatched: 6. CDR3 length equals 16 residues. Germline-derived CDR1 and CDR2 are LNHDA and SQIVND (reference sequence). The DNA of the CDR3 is TGTGCCAGTAGTAGGGGGACAGGGGGCGCCCCCGGGGAGCTGTTTTTT. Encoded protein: CASSRGTGGAPGELFF. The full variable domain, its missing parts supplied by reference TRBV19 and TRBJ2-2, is DGGITQSPKYLFRKEGQNVTLSCEQNLNHDAMYWYRQDPGQGLRLIYYSQIVNDFQKGDIAEGYSVSREKKESFPLTVTSAQKNPTAFYLCASSRGTGGAPGELFFGEGSRLTVL.

The CDR3 DNA is TGTGCTAGTGGTTTAGGCGGCCCGAGCTCCTACAATGAGCAGTTCTTC. Amino acid sequence: CASGLGGPSSYNEQFF. The rearrangement joins TRBV12-5 to TRBJ2-1; D not resolved. Germline loops: CDR1 LGHNT, CDR2 FRNRAP. Trimming pared 3 bases from V and 0 bases from J, leaving 12 bases between. This CDR3 contains 16 residues.

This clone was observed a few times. The CDR3 DNA follows: TGTGCCAGTGGGGACAGGGCAACTAATGAAAAACTGTTTTTT. Its protein is CASGDRATNEKLFF. The V gene is TRBV19, the J gene TRBJ1-4; TRBD1 matches at 9 bases. In germline, CDR1 is LNHDA, CDR2 SQIVND (reference sequence). The CDR3 spans 14 residues. Trimming at V came to 8 bases and at J to 0 bases, leaving 1 base not matched to a gene.

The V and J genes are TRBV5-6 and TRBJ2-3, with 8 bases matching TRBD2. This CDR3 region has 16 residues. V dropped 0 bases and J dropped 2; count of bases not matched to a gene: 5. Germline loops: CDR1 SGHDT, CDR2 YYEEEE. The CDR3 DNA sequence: TGTGCCAGCAGCTTGGCAGCGGGGGCTCCCACAGATACGCAGTATTTT. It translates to CASSLAAGAPTDTQYF.

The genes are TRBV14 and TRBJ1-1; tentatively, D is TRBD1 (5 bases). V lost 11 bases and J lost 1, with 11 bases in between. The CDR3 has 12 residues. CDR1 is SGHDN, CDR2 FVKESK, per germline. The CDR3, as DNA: TGTGCCGTAGGAACAGGGAACACTGAAGCTTTCTTT. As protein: CAVGTGNTEAFF. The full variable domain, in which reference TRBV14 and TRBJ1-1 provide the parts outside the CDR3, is EAGVTQFPSHSVIEKGQTVTLRCDPISGHDNLYWYRRVMGKEIKFLLHFVKESKQDESGMPNNRFLAERTGGTYSTLKVQPAELEDSGVYFCAVGTGNTEAFFGQGTRLTVV.

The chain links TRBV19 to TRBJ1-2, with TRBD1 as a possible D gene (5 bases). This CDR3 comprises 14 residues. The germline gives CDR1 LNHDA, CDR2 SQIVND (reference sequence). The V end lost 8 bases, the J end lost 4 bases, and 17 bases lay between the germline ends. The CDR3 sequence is CASRSPMDTYGYTF. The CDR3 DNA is TGTGCCAGTCGTAGCCCGATGGACACCTATGGCTACACCTTC.

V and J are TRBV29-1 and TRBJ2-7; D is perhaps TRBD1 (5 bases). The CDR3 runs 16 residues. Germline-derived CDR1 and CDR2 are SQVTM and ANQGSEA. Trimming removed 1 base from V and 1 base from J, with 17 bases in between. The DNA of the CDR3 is TGCAGCGTTGAAGGATGGGGCAGTAGTACATCCTACGAGCAGTACTTC. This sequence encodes CSVEGWGSSTSYEQYF.

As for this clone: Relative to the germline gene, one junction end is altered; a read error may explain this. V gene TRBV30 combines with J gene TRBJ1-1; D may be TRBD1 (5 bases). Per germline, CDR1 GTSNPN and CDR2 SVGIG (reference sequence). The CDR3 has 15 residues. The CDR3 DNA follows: TGTGCCTGGAGTCGGGCAGGGAGGGTGAATACTGAAGCTTTCTTT. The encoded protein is CAWSRAGRVNTEAFF.

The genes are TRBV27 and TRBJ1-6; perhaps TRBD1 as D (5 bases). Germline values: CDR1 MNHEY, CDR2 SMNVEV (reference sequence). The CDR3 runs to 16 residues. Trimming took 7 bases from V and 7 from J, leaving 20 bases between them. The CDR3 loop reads CASTRGREVENSPLHF. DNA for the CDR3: TGTGCCAGCACTCGGGGGAGGGAGGTAGAGAATTCACCCCTCCACTTT.

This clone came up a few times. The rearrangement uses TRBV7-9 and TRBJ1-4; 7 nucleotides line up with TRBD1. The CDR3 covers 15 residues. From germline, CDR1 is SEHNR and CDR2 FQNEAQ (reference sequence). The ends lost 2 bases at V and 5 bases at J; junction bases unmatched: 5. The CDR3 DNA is TGTGCCAGCAGCTTACCCCAGGGGGGCAATGAAAAACTGTTTTTT. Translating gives CASSLPQGGNEKLFF.

CDR3 nucleotide sequence: TGCAGCGTTGAAGAGCAAGCGGGGGGGCCCACAGATACGCAGTATTTT. Translated, it gives CSVEEQAGGPTDTQYF. The rearrangement links TRBV29-1 to TRBJ2-3, with TRBD2 matching 10 bases. V trimming: 0 bases; J trimming: 2 bases; junction bases outside the gene matches: 5. The germline V gene encodes CDR1 SQVTM and CDR2 ANQGSEA. The CDR3 runs to 16 residues.

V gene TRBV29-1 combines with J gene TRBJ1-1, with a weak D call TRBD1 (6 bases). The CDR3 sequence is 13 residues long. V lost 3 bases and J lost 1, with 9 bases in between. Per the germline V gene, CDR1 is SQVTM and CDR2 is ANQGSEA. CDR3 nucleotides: TGCAGCGTTGATAAACAGGGGAACACTGAAGCTTTCTTT. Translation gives CSVDKQGNTEAFF.

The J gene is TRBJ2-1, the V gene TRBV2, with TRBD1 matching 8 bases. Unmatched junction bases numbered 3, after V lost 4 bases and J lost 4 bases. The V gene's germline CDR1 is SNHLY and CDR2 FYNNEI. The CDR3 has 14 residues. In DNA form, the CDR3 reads TGTGCCAGCAGTGCGGGACAGGAGTACAATGAGCAGTTCTTC. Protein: CASSAGQEYNEQFF. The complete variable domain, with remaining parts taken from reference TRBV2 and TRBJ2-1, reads EPEVTQTPSHQVTQMGQEVILRCVPISNHLYFYWYRQILGQKVEFLVSFYNNEISEKSEIFDDQFSVERPDGSNFTLKIRSTKLEDSAMYFCASSAGQEYNEQFFGPGTRLTVL.

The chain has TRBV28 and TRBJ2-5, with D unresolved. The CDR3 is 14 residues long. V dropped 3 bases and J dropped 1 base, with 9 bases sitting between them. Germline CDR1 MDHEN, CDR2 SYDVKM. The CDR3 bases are TGTGCCAGCAGTTTTGTGGCCCCCCAAGAGACCCAGTACTTC. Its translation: CASSFVAPQETQYF.

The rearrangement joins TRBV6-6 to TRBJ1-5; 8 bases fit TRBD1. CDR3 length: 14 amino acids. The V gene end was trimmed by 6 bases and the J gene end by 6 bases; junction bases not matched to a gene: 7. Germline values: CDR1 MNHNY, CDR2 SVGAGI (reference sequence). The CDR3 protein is CASRDRDPGQPQHF. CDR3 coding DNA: TGTGCCAGCAGGGACAGGGATCCCGGTCAGCCCCAGCATTTT.

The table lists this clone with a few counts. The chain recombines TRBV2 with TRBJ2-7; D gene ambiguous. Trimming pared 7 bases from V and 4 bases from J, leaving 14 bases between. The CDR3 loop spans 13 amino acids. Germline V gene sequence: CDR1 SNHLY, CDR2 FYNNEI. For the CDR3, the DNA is TGTGCCAGCAAAAGCCTACCCTCGTACGAGCAGTACTTC. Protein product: CASKSLPSYEQYF.

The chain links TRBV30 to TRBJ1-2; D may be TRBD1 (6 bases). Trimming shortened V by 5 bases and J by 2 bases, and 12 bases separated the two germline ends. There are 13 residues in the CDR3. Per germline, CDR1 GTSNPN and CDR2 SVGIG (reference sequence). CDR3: CAWVLQGNYGYTF. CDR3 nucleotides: TGTGCCTGGGTCCTACAGGGAAACTATGGCTACACCTTC.